This TCR beta chain was captured in a study of T cells after yellow fever vaccination (dated by TCRdb to the late 2010s). Study-level background: Libraries from fractions with low cell numbers were prepared with the SMART-Seq v4 Ultra Low Input RNA kit. Two healthy male donors made up the cohort, one aged 18 to 29 years and the other aged 30 to 39 years. To follow T-cell clones before and after primary and booster YFV17D yellow fever vaccination, bulk TCR alpha and beta repertoires were sequenced over time. Blood was collected at multiple timepoints before and after primary and secondary immunization, and bulk PBMC replicates and cell subsets were isolated. Overall study outcomes, separate from this receptor: A small share of clonotypes occurred in both CD4 and CD8 compartments, likely arising from convergent recombination. Because the study included only two donors, the extent to which the findings can be generalized is limited. Because abundant contaminating clonotypes from the bulk population could be contained in FACS-sorted repertoires, computational filtering was required. After the booster, most clones that had expanded after primary vaccination were detected again (around 96% of CD4 and under 90% of CD8), suggesting broad maintenance of memory. The secondary T-cell response was found to be weaker but faster than the primary response, with a peak reached on day 5 rather than on day 15.

The CDR1 and CDR2 encoded by the germline V gene (reference sequence) are DFQATT and SNEGSKA. Its CDR3 holds 13 amino acids, cysteine through phenylalanine. CDR3 DNA is the only sequence kept; it has 39 bases, read in frame from the first base. The sample holds a few counts of this clonotype. There is no known antigen for this receptor. Nothing much larger sits one base from this clone, and base qualities are not available. TCR cDNA was synthesized by 5'RACE template switching, through which a universal primer site and unique molecular identifiers were introduced. Priming of cDNA synthesis was performed from both the TCR alpha and TCR beta constant segments. Library amplification involved two PCR steps, and the second step added sample barcodes and sequencing adapters. Sequencing of libraries was done on Illumina HiSeq 2500 (2x100 bp) or NovaSeq (2x150 bp). In the authors' own workflow: MIGEC was used to demultiplex reads and collapse the reads into UMI consensus sequences, and MiXCR was used for V(D)J alignment. Vaccine-responding clonotypes were identified with edgeR using replicate PBMC samples, with FDR below 0.01 and a log2 fold change above 5 up to day 15 being required. Each bulk clonotype received a CD4 or CD8 identity based on whether the sequenced CD4 or CD8 repertoire contained that clonotype at higher abundance. TCRdb reprocessed the public reads (quality trimming at Q25 with fastp, clone calling with MiXCR) and kept in-frame beta chains. Each CDR3 protein gets just one entry, which takes the most common genes and DNA from the rows behind it. TCRdb's processing, not the authors' own work, is the source of the V and J calls. Across this sample there are roughly 500,000 distinct CDR3 sequences, with about 19% seen only once. Roughly 13% of the sample belongs to the ten largest clones.

Interpreted using the paper, the treatment or condition label stands for: live attenuated yellow fever vaccine strain. At each blood-draw timepoint, two biological replicates of bulk PBMCs were obtained. A standard Ficoll-Paque protocol was used to isolate PBMCs from peripheral blood. TriZol was used to extract RNA from bulk PBMCs, CD4 and CD8 fractions, and dextramer-positive and dextramer-negative fractions. Sequencing was performed on PBMCs, taken 15 days after the yellow fever booster vaccination. This TCR was sampled from a man aged 25 to 40 who received the YFV17D yellow fever vaccine. The V and J genes are TRBV20-1 and TRBJ2-3; the D assignment is uncertain and may be TRBD1 or TRBD2, with 5 bases supporting each. The sequence in DNA is TGCAGCGGCTTCCCATCGGGGCGGGATACGCAGTATTTT. Its translation is CSGFPSGRDTQYF.